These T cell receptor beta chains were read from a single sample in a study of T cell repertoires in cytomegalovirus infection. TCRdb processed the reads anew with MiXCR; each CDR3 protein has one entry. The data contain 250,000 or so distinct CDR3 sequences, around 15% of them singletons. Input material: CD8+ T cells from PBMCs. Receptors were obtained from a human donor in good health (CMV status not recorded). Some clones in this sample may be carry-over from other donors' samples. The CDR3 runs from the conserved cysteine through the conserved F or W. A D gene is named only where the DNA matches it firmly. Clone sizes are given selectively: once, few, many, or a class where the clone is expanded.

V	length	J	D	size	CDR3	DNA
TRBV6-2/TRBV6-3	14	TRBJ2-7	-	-	CASSYVDEAYEQYF	TGTGCCAGCAGTTACGTTGACGAAGCCTACGAGCAGTACTTC
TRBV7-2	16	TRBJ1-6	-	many	CASSLAGALYNSPLHF	TGTGCCAGCAGCTTAGCAGGGGCTCTCTATAATTCACCCCTCCACTTT
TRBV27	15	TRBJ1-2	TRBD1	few	CASSLSDRGIGGYTF	TGTGCCAGCAGTTTATCCGACAGGGGGATTGGTGGCTACACCTTC
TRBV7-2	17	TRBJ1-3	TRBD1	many	CASSPGTGTVSGNTIYF	TGTGCCAGCAGCCCCGGGACAGGGACCGTCTCTGGAAACACCATATATTTT
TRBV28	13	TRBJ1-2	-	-	CASSFRQDYGYTF	TGTGCCAGCAGTTTTCGACAGGACTATGGCTACACCTTC
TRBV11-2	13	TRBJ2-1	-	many	CASSLELDNEQFF	TGTGCCAGCAGCTTAGAGCTGGACAATGAGCAGTTCTTC
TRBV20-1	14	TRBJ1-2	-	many	CSARVSRTNYGYTF	TGCAGTGCTAGAGTTAGCCGTACTAACTATGGCTACACCTTC
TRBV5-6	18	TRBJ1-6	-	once	CASSLEGRATWYNSPLHF	TGTGCCAGCAGCTTGGAGGGCCGCGCAACGTGGTATAATTCACCCCTCCACTTT
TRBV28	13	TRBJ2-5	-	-	CASSLLTERTQYF	TGTGCCAGCAGTTTACTAACAGAAAGGACCCAGTACTTC
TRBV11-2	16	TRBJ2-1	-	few	CASSLENRDNKDEQFF	TGTGCCAGCAGCTTAGAGAACCGGGACAACAAGGATGAGCAGTTCTTC
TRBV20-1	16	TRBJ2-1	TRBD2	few	CSARDVAGESYNEQFF	TGCAGTGCTAGAGATGTGGCGGGGGAGTCCTACAATGAGCAGTTCTTC
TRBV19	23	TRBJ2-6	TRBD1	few	CASTRQITPDRVSSWSGANVLTF	TGTGCCAGTACACGACAGATCACTCCGGACAGGGTGTCATCCTGGTCTGGGGCCAACGTCCTGACTTTC
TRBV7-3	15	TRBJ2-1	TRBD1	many	CASSLGQGAYNEQFF	TGTGCCAGCAGCTTAGGGCAGGGGGCCTACAATGAGCAGTTCTTC
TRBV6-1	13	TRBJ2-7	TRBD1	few	CASRTGSSYEQYF	TGTGCCAGCCGGACAGGGAGCTCCTACGAGCAGTACTTC
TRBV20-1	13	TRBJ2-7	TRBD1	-	CSAMTGTEGEQYF	TGCAGTGCTATGACCGGGACAGAAGGTGAGCAGTACTTC
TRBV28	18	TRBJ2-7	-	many	CASSSVGRPGGGAYEQYF	TGTGCCAGCAGTTCAGTAGGGAGGCCGGGCGGAGGAGCCTACGAGCAGTACTTC
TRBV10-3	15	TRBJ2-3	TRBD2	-	CAISGSGGAADTQYF	TGTGCCATCAGTGGTAGCGGGGGGGCCGCAGATACGCAGTATTTT
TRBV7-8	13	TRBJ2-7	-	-	CASSPPGTSEQYF	TGTGCCAGCAGCCCTCCAGGGACCTCCGAGCAGTACTTC